This is a list of T cell receptor beta chains from one sample in a study of neurological immune-mediated disorders. A single record per CDR3 protein comes from TCRdb applying MiXCR to the 5' RACE reads. The sample contains some 60,000 distinct CDR3 sequences, around 9.7% of which appear only once. The sample comprised PBMCs. These receptors all come from a man younger than 45 in good health. The CDR3 runs from the conserved cysteine through the conserved F or W. D genes are given only for firm matches. Expanded clones are given a class, and other clones once, few, many or no size at all.

cdr3_nt: TGCAGTTTTAGGGACGGCTGGGAGCAGTACTTC; cdr3_aa: CSFRDGWEQYF; clone_size: many; j_call: TRBJ2-7; d_call: -; v_call: TRBV20-1
cdr3_nt: TGCGCCAGCAGCCCCGGACTTACGTGGAGAGATACGCAGTATTTT; cdr3_aa: CASSPGLTWRDTQYF; clone_size: many; j_call: TRBJ2-3; d_call: -; v_call: TRBV4-3
cdr3_nt: TGCGCCAGCAGCCAAGACTCCGGAGGCTATGGCTACACCTTC; cdr3_aa: CASSQDSGGYGYTF; clone_size: many; j_call: TRBJ1-2; d_call: -; v_call: TRBV4-1
cdr3_nt: TGCGCCAGCAGCCGCCCCGGTGGGGGGGATTGGGCTGAAGCTTTCTTT; cdr3_aa: CASSRPGGGDWAEAFF; clone_size: many; j_call: TRBJ1-1; d_call: -; v_call: TRBV5-1
cdr3_nt: TGTGCCAGCAGTTTAGGATCAGTCGAAGAGACCCAGTACTTC; cdr3_aa: CASSLGSVEETQYF; clone_size: -; j_call: TRBJ2-5; d_call: -; v_call: TRBV12-3/TRBV12-4
cdr3_nt: TGCAGCGTCGCCGGGACACAAGGTTCACCCCTCCACTTT; cdr3_aa: CSVAGTQGSPLHF; clone_size: many; j_call: TRBJ1-6; d_call: -; v_call: TRBV29-1
cdr3_nt: TGCAGCGTTGAACCAAGGGACCGTACGATCACTGAAGCTTTCTTT; cdr3_aa: CSVEPRDRTITEAFF; clone_size: -; j_call: TRBJ1-1; d_call: -; v_call: TRBV29-1
cdr3_nt: TGTGCCAGCTCACCACCGAAGTGGGGAGTCACTGAAGCTTTCTTT; cdr3_aa: CASSPPKWGVTEAFF; clone_size: many; j_call: TRBJ1-1; d_call: -; v_call: TRBV18
cdr3_nt: TGTGCCATCAGTGATGAGAGGTTAGCCTACGAGCAGTACTTC; cdr3_aa: CAISDERLAYEQYF; clone_size: many; j_call: TRBJ2-7; d_call: -; v_call: TRBV10-3
cdr3_nt: TGTGCCAGCAGGGAGACAGGGACAGGGGGCACTGAAGCTTTCTTT; cdr3_aa: CASRETGTGGTEAFF; clone_size: many; j_call: TRBJ1-1; d_call: TRBD1; v_call: TRBV6-4
cdr3_nt: TGCGCCAGCAGTGAGGGAATAGCGGATCCAGGGAACGAGCAGTACTTC; cdr3_aa: CASSEGIADPGNEQYF; clone_size: many; j_call: TRBJ2-7; d_call: -; v_call: TRBV10-1
cdr3_nt: TGTGCCAGCAGTGACGACAGGAGGGACACTGAAGCTTTCTTT; cdr3_aa: CASSDDRRDTEAFF; clone_size: many; j_call: TRBJ1-1; d_call: -; v_call: TRBV2
cdr3_nt: TGCGCCAGCAGCTTGGGTAAGGGGCCGCTCGCAGATACGCAGTATTTT; cdr3_aa: CASSLGKGPLADTQYF; clone_size: many; j_call: TRBJ2-3; d_call: -; v_call: TRBV5-1
cdr3_nt: TGTGCCAGCAGAAAACAGGGGGCAACCTACGAGCAGTACTTC; cdr3_aa: CASRKQGATYEQYF; clone_size: many; j_call: TRBJ2-7; d_call: TRBD1; v_call: TRBV27
cdr3_nt: TGCAGTGCTAGAGGCCCAGCTCAAGCAAACACCATATATTTT; cdr3_aa: CSARGPAQANTIYF; clone_size: many; j_call: TRBJ1-3; d_call: -; v_call: TRBV20-1
cdr3_nt: TGTGCCAGCAGCCAAGAAGGTTTGGGGAGGACGCAGTATTTT; cdr3_aa: CASSQEGLGRTQYF; clone_size: many; j_call: TRBJ2-3; d_call: -; v_call: TRBV14
cdr3_nt: TGCGCCAGCAGCTTGGCCTCCCAGAGCGCGGGAGGCCCGGGTGAGCAGTACTTC; cdr3_aa: CASSLASQSAGGPGEQYF; clone_size: many; j_call: TRBJ2-7; d_call: TRBD2; v_call: TRBV5-1
cdr3_nt: TGTGCCACCAGCAGAGTAGCGGGACTCTCCTACAATGAGCAGTTCTTC; cdr3_aa: CATSRVAGLSYNEQFF; clone_size: many; j_call: TRBJ2-1; d_call: TRBD2; v_call: TRBV15
cdr3_nt: TGTGCCAGCAGCCAAGATAGGGAGGCTCCTTTGGAGCAGTTCTTC; cdr3_aa: CASSQDREAPLEQFF; clone_size: -; j_call: TRBJ2-1; d_call: -; v_call: TRBV3-1
cdr3_nt: TGTGCCATCAGCGACACCGGGACAGGGGGGATGTTCTATGGCTACACCTTC; cdr3_aa: CAISDTGTGGMFYGYTF; clone_size: many; j_call: TRBJ1-2; d_call: TRBD1; v_call: TRBV10-3
cdr3_nt: TGTGCCAGCAGTTCATCAGGGGAGGATCCTAGAGAGCAGTACTTC; cdr3_aa: CASSSSGEDPREQYF; clone_size: many; j_call: TRBJ2-7; d_call: -; v_call: TRBV28
cdr3_nt: TGCGCCAGCAGGGCGACAGGAACCACCTACGAGCAGTACTTC; cdr3_aa: CASRATGTTYEQYF; clone_size: many; j_call: TRBJ2-7; d_call: -; v_call: TRBV5-1
cdr3_nt: TGCAGTGCCATCGACCTAGGGGTCTACGAGCAGTACTTC; cdr3_aa: CSAIDLGVYEQYF; clone_size: many; j_call: TRBJ2-7; d_call: -; v_call: TRBV20-1
cdr3_nt: TGTGCCACCCGAACAGGGACCAAGGATACGCAGTATTTT; cdr3_aa: CATRTGTKDTQYF; clone_size: many; j_call: TRBJ2-3; d_call: -; v_call: TRBV28
cdr3_nt: TGCAGTGCTAGCAGGCTAGCGGGGGTCTACGAGCAGTACTTC; cdr3_aa: CSASRLAGVYEQYF; clone_size: many; j_call: TRBJ2-7; d_call: TRBD2; v_call: TRBV20-1
cdr3_nt: TGCAGTGCTAACGCCTTTGAGACCCAGTACTTC; cdr3_aa: CSANAFETQYF; clone_size: many; j_call: TRBJ2-5; d_call: -; v_call: TRBV20-1
cdr3_nt: TGCAGCGTTGAACGAGGGGACACCGGGGAGCTGTTTTTT; cdr3_aa: CSVERGDTGELFF; clone_size: many; j_call: TRBJ2-2; d_call: -; v_call: TRBV29-1
cdr3_nt: TGTGCCAGTACTCAGGGAAATCAGCCCCAGCATTTT; cdr3_aa: CASTQGNQPQHF; clone_size: many; j_call: TRBJ1-5; d_call: -; v_call: TRBV12-3/TRBV12-4
cdr3_nt: TGTGCCAGCAGCGGGACAGCAGCTCATGAAAAACTGTTTTTT; cdr3_aa: CASSGTAAHEKLFF; clone_size: many; j_call: TRBJ1-4; d_call: TRBD1; v_call: TRBV28
cdr3_nt: TGCGCCAGCAGCTTGGGGGGGTCTGGGAGCGAGCAGTACTTC; cdr3_aa: CASSLGGSGSEQYF; clone_size: many; j_call: TRBJ2-7; d_call: -; v_call: TRBV5-1
cdr3_nt: TGCAGTGCTAGAGATGGACGGTCCTACGAGCAGTACTTC; cdr3_aa: CSARDGRSYEQYF; clone_size: many; j_call: TRBJ2-7; d_call: -; v_call: TRBV20-1
cdr3_nt: TGTGCCAGCAGCTTGGAGGGTTTCAGCAATCAGCCCCAGCATTTT; cdr3_aa: CASSLEGFSNQPQHF; clone_size: many; j_call: TRBJ1-5; d_call: -; v_call: TRBV5-8
cdr3_nt: TGTGCCAGCAGGGCCGGGGGGGGCGGACAGCCCCAGCATTTT; cdr3_aa: CASRAGGGGQPQHF; clone_size: many; j_call: TRBJ1-5; d_call: -; v_call: TRBV27
cdr3_nt: TGTGCCAGCAGCAAAGCTTCGAGTCCCTCTGAAAAACTGTTTTTT; cdr3_aa: CASSKASSPSEKLFF; clone_size: many; j_call: TRBJ1-4; d_call: -; v_call: TRBV21-1
cdr3_nt: TGCGCCAGCAGCCAGGTACCGGGTTCCTTTTACGAGCAGTACTTC; cdr3_aa: CASSQVPGSFYEQYF; clone_size: many; j_call: TRBJ2-7; d_call: -; v_call: TRBV4-1
cdr3_nt: TGCGCCAGCAGCTTGGCCGGGACTAACGACAATGAGCAGTTCTTC; cdr3_aa: CASSLAGTNDNEQFF; clone_size: many; j_call: TRBJ2-1; d_call: TRBD2; v_call: TRBV5-1
cdr3_nt: TGTGCCAGCAGTTACCAATTGTACGACGGAAAAGCTTTCTTT; cdr3_aa: CASSYQLYDGKAFF; clone_size: many; j_call: TRBJ1-1; d_call: -; v_call: TRBV6-5
cdr3_nt: TGTGCCAGCACCCCGGGACAGGGGAGTATTACTAATGAAAAACTGTTTTTT; cdr3_aa: CASTPGQGSITNEKLFF; clone_size: many; j_call: TRBJ1-4; d_call: TRBD1; v_call: TRBV28
cdr3_nt: TGTGCCAGCACATCGACGAACACTGAAGCTTTCTTT; cdr3_aa: CASTSTNTEAFF; clone_size: -; j_call: TRBJ1-1; d_call: -; v_call: TRBV4-2
cdr3_nt: TGTGCCACCAGCCAAACAGGGGACACTGAAGCTTTCTTT; cdr3_aa: CATSQTGDTEAFF; clone_size: many; j_call: TRBJ1-1; d_call: TRBD1; v_call: TRBV15
cdr3_nt: TGCAGTGCTCCTCGGCCGTACACCATATATTTT; cdr3_aa: CSAPRPYTIYF; clone_size: many; j_call: TRBJ1-3; d_call: -; v_call: TRBV20-1
cdr3_nt: TGTGCCAGCAGTGAAGGGACAGGGAACAATGAGCAGTTCTTC; cdr3_aa: CASSEGTGNNEQFF; clone_size: many; j_call: TRBJ2-1; d_call: TRBD1; v_call: TRBV2
cdr3_nt: TGCGCCAGCAGCTCTTGGGCGAGGGGGCGGTTCAGAGCTGGGGCCAACGTCCTGACTTTC; cdr3_aa: CASSSWARGRFRAGANVLTF; clone_size: many; j_call: TRBJ2-6; d_call: TRBD1; v_call: TRBV5-1
cdr3_nt: TGTGCCAGCACGGTCGGGAGGAACTCCTACGAGCAGTACTTC; cdr3_aa: CASTVGRNSYEQYF; clone_size: -; j_call: TRBJ2-7; d_call: TRBD2; v_call: TRBV12-3/TRBV12-4
cdr3_nt: TGCAGTGGACTGACCCGAGGGGATACGCAGTATTTT; cdr3_aa: CSGLTRGDTQYF; clone_size: many; j_call: TRBJ2-3; d_call: -; v_call: TRBV20-1
cdr3_nt: TGCGCCAGCCTAAGCCCCCCCAAGGGGGAGACCCAGTACTTC; cdr3_aa: CASLSPPKGETQYF; clone_size: many; j_call: TRBJ2-5; d_call: -; v_call: TRBV10-2
cdr3_nt: TGCGCCAGCAGCTCCCGGGACAGGGATGACGAGCAGTACTTC; cdr3_aa: CASSSRDRDDEQYF; clone_size: many; j_call: TRBJ2-7; d_call: TRBD1; v_call: TRBV5-1
cdr3_nt: TGTGCCAGCAGTTTAAAGAGATGGCAGACTGCCACAGATACGCAGTATTTT; cdr3_aa: CASSLKRWQTATDTQYF; clone_size: many; j_call: TRBJ2-3; d_call: -; v_call: TRBV27
cdr3_nt: TGCGCCAGCAGCGGGATCCAAGAGACCCAGTACTTC; cdr3_aa: CASSGIQETQYF; clone_size: many; j_call: TRBJ2-5; d_call: -; v_call: TRBV5-1
cdr3_nt: TGTGCCAGCAGCATAGGGGTAGGGAATTTTCAAGAGACCCAGTACTTC; cdr3_aa: CASSIGVGNFQETQYF; clone_size: many; j_call: TRBJ2-5; d_call: -; v_call: TRBV7-9
cdr3_nt: TGCGCCAGCAGCTTCCCTGGGGGAGATACGCAGTATTTT; cdr3_aa: CASSFPGGDTQYF; clone_size: many; j_call: TRBJ2-3; d_call: -; v_call: TRBV5-1
cdr3_nt: TGCGCCAGCAGCCCGAGACTAGCGGGAGTGAGAGACTACGAGCAGTACTTC; cdr3_aa: CASSPRLAGVRDYEQYF; clone_size: many; j_call: TRBJ2-7; d_call: TRBD2; v_call: TRBV5-1
cdr3_nt: TGTGCCAGCACGAGGCTTTTTCGGTACGAGCAGTACTTC; cdr3_aa: CASTRLFRYEQYF; clone_size: many; j_call: TRBJ2-7; d_call: -; v_call: TRBV2
cdr3_nt: TGTGCCAGCAGCGGACAGGATAGCAATCAGCCCCAGCATTTT; cdr3_aa: CASSGQDSNQPQHF; clone_size: many; j_call: TRBJ1-5; d_call: TRBD1; v_call: TRBV7-9
cdr3_nt: TGTGCCAGCACAAAAGGGCATAGCAATCAGCCCCAGCATTTT; cdr3_aa: CASTKGHSNQPQHF; clone_size: many; j_call: TRBJ1-5; d_call: -; v_call: TRBV6-6
cdr3_nt: TGTGCCAGCAGTTCTACGGGACAGGACTATGGCTACACCTTC; cdr3_aa: CASSSTGQDYGYTF; clone_size: many; j_call: TRBJ1-2; d_call: TRBD1; v_call: TRBV11-1
cdr3_nt: TGTGCCAGCAGCTTAGGGACTAGCGGGAGGGGGCGAGATACGCAGTATTTT; cdr3_aa: CASSLGTSGRGRDTQYF; clone_size: many; j_call: TRBJ2-3; d_call: TRBD2; v_call: TRBV7-2
cdr3_nt: TGCAGTGCAACCACAGGGTTGGGCACAGATACGCAGTATTTT; cdr3_aa: CSATTGLGTDTQYF; clone_size: many; j_call: TRBJ2-3; d_call: -; v_call: TRBV20-1
cdr3_nt: TGCAGTGCTAGAGATGGGGGGCGAACTTCTGAAGCTTTCTTT; cdr3_aa: CSARDGGRTSEAFF; clone_size: -; j_call: TRBJ1-1; d_call: -; v_call: TRBV20-1
cdr3_nt: TGTGCCAGCAGCTTGGGACAGGGGAGGCAAGAGACCCAGTACTTC; cdr3_aa: CASSLGQGRQETQYF; clone_size: many; j_call: TRBJ2-5; d_call: TRBD1; v_call: TRBV5-6